A selection of T cell receptor beta chains follows, all from one sample in a study of a mutant IDH1 vaccine in newly diagnosed glioma. Measured with immunoSEQ multiplex PCR; TCRdb has only the in-frame clones, and not every one. Of 70,000 to 95,000 clones in the sample, about 85% were seen once. Their antigens are not known. Specimen: PBMCs, collected from a glioma patient whose treatment included an IDH1 peptide vaccine. The receptors derive from a woman in her 50s with glioma. The CDR3 runs from the conserved cysteine through the conserved F or W. A D gene is named only where the DNA matches it firmly. Expanded clones get a size class; other rows say once, few or many, or leave the size out.

v_gene,j_gene,abundance,d_gene,CDR3aa,CDR3nt
TRBV19,TRBJ2-7,.,.,CASRGFQNYEQYF,TGTGCCAGTAGAGGATTCCAGAACTACGAGCAGTACTTC
TRBV30,TRBJ2-1,.,.,CAWSWDANEQFF,TGTGCCTGGAGTTGGGACGCCAATGAGCAGTTCTTC
TRBV9,TRBJ2-7,.,.,CASSVERIPSEQYF,TGTGCCAGCAGCGTAGAGAGGATCCCCAGCGAGCAGTACTTC
TRBV5-1,TRBJ1-3,.,.,CASSLDSGTGNTIYF,TGCGCCAGCAGCTTGGACTCCGGGACAGGAAACACCATATATTTT
TRBV11-2,TRBJ2-1,.,.,CASSLGWPISYNEQFF,TGTGCCAGCAGCTTAGGTTGGCCCATCTCCTACAATGAGCAGTTCTTC
TRBV27,TRBJ2-1,.,.,CASCRGWTNCEQFF,TGTGCCAGCTGCAGGGGCTGGACAAACTGCGAGCAGTTCTTC
TRBV19,TRBJ2-6,.,TRBD1,CASRIKDRGAISGANVLTF,TGTGCCAGTAGGATAAAGGACAGGGGCGCGATCTCTGGGGCCAACGTCCTGACTTTC
TRBV29-1,TRBJ2-1,.,TRBD2,CSAPTSGRSSYNEQFF,TGCAGCGCACCGACTAGCGGGAGGAGCTCCTACAATGAGCAGTTCTTC
TRBV19,TRBJ1-5,.,TRBD1,CASSIVQGAGQPQHF,TGTGCCAGTAGTATAGTTCAGGGGGCCGGTCAGCCCCAGCATTTT
TRBV28,TRBJ2-2,.,.,CASSRRGAGELFF,TGTGCCAGCAGCCGACGTGGGGCCGGGGAGCTGTTTTTT
TRBV5-8,TRBJ2-7,.,TRBD1,CASSSRRNRGRYEQYF,TGTGCCAGCAGCTCCCGCCGTAACAGGGGAAGATACGAGCAGTACTTC
TRBV9,TRBJ1-1,once,.,CASSVGIRGGKNTEAFF,TGTGCCAGCAGCGTAGGAATTAGAGGGGGAAAGAACACTGAAGCTTTCTTT
TRBV2,TRBJ2-4,few,.,CASSEEGGIIQYF,TGTGCCAGCAGTGAAGAGGGGGGCATCATTCAGTACTTC
TRBV28,TRBJ2-5,.,TRBD1,CASSRGQGALQETQYF,TGTGCCAGCAGTCGGGGACAGGGGGCCCTACAAGAGACCCAGTACTTC
TRBV2,TRBJ1-5,.,.,CASSPGTNQPQHF,TGTGCCAGCAGTCCGGGAACCAATCAGCCCCAGCATTTT
TRBV5-8,TRBJ2-5,.,TRBD2,CASSRLAGVETQYF,TGTGCCAGCAGCCGACTAGCGGGAGTCGAGACCCAGTACTTC
TRBV15,TRBJ1-2,.,.,CATSRVISLYGYTF,TGTGCCACCAGCAGGGTCATATCACTGTATGGCTACACCTTC
TRBV5-1,TRBJ1-1,.,.,CATSDSLNTEAFF,TGCGCCACTTCGGACAGTCTGAACACTGAAGCTTTCTTT
TRBV20-1,TRBJ1-2,once,.,CSARADGYTF,TGCAGTGCTAGGGCAGACGGCTACACCTTC
TRBV9,TRBJ2-7,once,TRBD2,CASSVGPSGTSGRGGVYEQYF,TGTGCCAGCAGCGTAGGGCCCTCCGGGACTAGCGGGAGAGGGGGCGTCTACGAGCAGTACTTC
TRBV7-2,TRBJ2-7,.,.,CASSLDSAKSYEQYF,TGTGCCAGCAGCTTAGACAGCGCCAAATCCTACGAGCAGTACTTC
TRBV6-1,TRBJ2-3,.,TRBD2,CASSAVAGPTDTQYF,TGTGCCAGCAGTGCCGTAGCGGGCCCCACAGATACGCAGTATTTT
TRBV6-1,TRBJ2-1,.,TRBD1,CASSGGQPGRNEQFF,TGTGCCAGCAGTGGGGGACAGCCTGGCCGCAATGAGCAGTTCTTC
TRBV6-6,TRBJ2-1,.,TRBD2,CASARPSGEDEQFF,TGTGCCAGCGCACGGCCTAGCGGAGAGGATGAGCAGTTCTTC
TRBV5-1,TRBJ1-2,.,.,CASTVGGRDGYTF,TGCGCCAGCACCGTCGGGGGGCGCGATGGCTACACCTTC
TRBV13,TRBJ2-7,.,.,CASSLGASSYEQYF,TGTGCCAGCAGCTTAGGAGCGTCCTCCTACGAGCAGTACTTC
TRBV27,TRBJ2-7,.,TRBD1,CASSFVDRVAYEQYF,TGTGCCAGCAGTTTCGTGGACAGGGTCGCATACGAGCAGTACTTC
TRBV29-1,TRBJ1-2,.,.,CSVEEGQGFNLYTF,TGCAGCGTTGAAGAGGGGCAGGGGTTTAATCTGTACACCTTC
TRBV30,TRBJ1-5,few,.,CAWGPNGRHQPQHF,TGTGCCTGGGGCCCGAACGGGCGACATCAGCCCCAGCATTTT
TRBV5-5,TRBJ2-3,.,TRBD1,CASSRGQGRTDTQYF,TGTGCCAGCAGCCGTGGACAGGGCCGGACAGATACGCAGTATTTT
TRBV13,TRBJ2-6,.,.,CASSLIAGANVLTF,TGTGCCAGCAGCCTCATAGCGGGGGCCAACGTCCTGACTTTC
TRBV7-8,TRBJ2-1,.,TRBD2,CASSGTSYEQFF,TGTGCCAGCAGCGGGACTAGCTATGAGCAGTTCTTC
TRBV6-5,TRBJ2-7,.,.,CASRDANEQYF,TGTGCCAGCAGAGACGCAAACGAGCAGTACTTC
TRBV10-2,TRBJ1-5,.,.,CASSAPNTHQPQHF,TGCGCCAGCAGTGCCCCAAATACCCATCAGCCCCAGCATTTT
TRBV6-5,TRBJ2-3,.,.,CASTMVGAHGTQYF,TGTGCCAGCACCATGGTAGGGGCCCACGGTACGCAGTATTTT
TRBV5-6,TRBJ2-7,.,.,CASSPPLGPTYEQYF,TGTGCCAGCAGCCCCCCGTTAGGGCCCACCTACGAGCAGTACTTC
TRBV18,TRBJ2-1,.,.,CASSLGQNNEQFF,TGTGCCAGCTCCTTGGGGCAAAACAATGAGCAGTTCTTC
TRBV10-2,TRBJ2-6,.,TRBD2,CASSVRLAGVGGANVLTF,TGCGCCAGCAGTGTACGGCTAGCGGGAGTGGGCGGGGCCAACGTCCTGACTTTC
TRBV7-3,TRBJ1-1,.,.,CASSLTLNTEAFF,TGTGCCAGCAGCTTAACATTGAACACTGAAGCTTTCTTT
TRBV19,TRBJ2-7,.,.,CASSPSPLYEQYF,TGTGCCAGTAGCCCCTCCCCACTTTACGAGCAGTACTTC
TRBV20-1,TRBJ1-1,.,.,CSAKRQSGAFF,TGCAGTGCGAAAAGACAGTCTGGAGCTTTCTTT
TRBV7-3,TRBJ2-7,.,.,CASSLTGSGARDEQYF,TGTGCCAGCAGCTTAACTGGGTCGGGAGCGAGGGACGAGCAGTACTTC
TRBV6-1,TRBJ2-7,.,.,CASSRASHYEQYF,TGTGCCAGCAGTCGGGCATCGCACTACGAGCAGTACTTC
TRBV10-2,TRBJ2-7,.,.,CASRQTGGTVTYEQYF,TGCGCCAGCAGACAGACGGGCGGGACAGTTACCTACGAGCAGTACTTC
TRBV30,TRBJ2-6,.,.,CAWSLRDARTSGANVLTF,TGTGCCTGGAGTTTAAGAGACGCCCGCACTTCTGGGGCCAACGTCCTGACTTTC